The rows below give T cell receptor beta chains drawn from one sample of a study of T cell changes during pregnancy in multiple sclerosis. TCRdb keeps only in-frame clones here, not all; method: immunoSEQ multiplex PCR. The sample carries around 62,000 clones, over 75% recorded once. Specimen: peripheral blood, collected in the third trimester of pregnancy. The origin of the receptors is a female donor with multiple sclerosis, enrolled in a pregnancy study. The CDR3 runs from the conserved cysteine through the conserved F or W. Each record gives: V gene, J gene, CDR3 length, CDR3 protein.

V: TRBV6-5; J: TRBJ2-1; length: 12; CDR3: CASSFQDNEQFF
V: TRBV28; J: TRBJ2-7; length: 16; CDR3: CASSPQAAGGAYEQYF
V: TRBV7-3; J: TRBJ1-1; length: 13; CDR3: CASSLGFGTEAFF
V: TRBV19; J: TRBJ2-7; length: 15; CDR3: CASSIVGTSGYEQYF
V: TRBV19; J: TRBJ1-1; length: 16; CDR3: CASSETGVRSNTEAFF
V: TRBV2; J: TRBJ2-4; length: 15; CDR3: CASRGTSGTGKTQYF
V: TRBV11-3; J: TRBJ2-2; length: 15; CDR3: CASSLDGTGDGELFF
V: TRBV2; J: TRBJ2-3; length: 15; CDR3: CASRTTGVHTDTQYF
V: TRBV9; J: TRBJ2-5; length: 16; CDR3: CASSVQGARGFETQYF
V: TRBV7-3; J: TRBJ2-7; length: 14; CDR3: CASSLQDGSYEQYF
V: TRBV5-4; J: TRBJ2-5; length: 12; CDR3: CASSLLGETQYF
V: TRBV12-5; J: TRBJ2-3; length: 18; CDR3: CASGFSTSGRGRTDTQYF
V: TRBV18; J: TRBJ2-7; length: 16; CDR3: CASSPVMQAGFYEQYF
V: TRBV27; J: TRBJ2-3; length: 14; CDR3: CASSWGQNSDTQYF
V: TRBV30; J: TRBJ1-1; length: 11; CDR3: CASRGNTEAFF
V: TRBV2; J: TRBJ1-1; length: 14; CDR3: CASGPFTSNTEAFF
V: TRBV20-1; J: TRBJ1-5; length: 11; CDR3: CSGGGGTPQHF
V: TRBV10-1; J: TRBJ2-7; length: 15; CDR3: CASSERTSGSYEQYF
V: TRBV11-2; J: TRBJ2-7; length: 14; CDR3: CASNWGVSSYEQYF
V: TRBV29-1; J: TRBJ2-2; length: 14; CDR3: CSVSGVAIPGELFF
V: TRBV19; J: TRBJ2-3; length: 16; CDR3: CASSTRAGGRTDTQYF
V: TRBV4-3; J: TRBJ2-1; length: 20; CDR3: CASSFGPGLAGGRAYNEQFF
V: TRBV6-6; J: TRBJ1-2; length: 13; CDR3: CASSLEGADGYTF
V: TRBV5-1; J: TRBJ1-2; length: 15; CDR3: CASSSDPRGPRGYTF
V: TRBV5-1; J: TRBJ2-3; length: 13; CDR3: CASLSPSTDTQYF
V: TRBV19; J: TRBJ1-1; length: 15; CDR3: CASSRGDLTHTEAFF
V: TRBV6-1; J: TRBJ2-7; length: 13; CDR3: CASSEERAYEQYF
V: TRBV7-9; J: TRBJ2-7; length: 15; CDR3: CASSLLQGPSYEQYF
V: TRBV7-3; J: TRBJ2-3; length: 13; CDR3: CASSSGLSDTQYF
V: TRBV7-9; J: TRBJ2-7; length: 14; CDR3: CASGGDRDSYEQYF
V: TRBV4-2; J: TRBJ1-3; length: 17; CDR3: CASSPTLDSSSGNTIYF